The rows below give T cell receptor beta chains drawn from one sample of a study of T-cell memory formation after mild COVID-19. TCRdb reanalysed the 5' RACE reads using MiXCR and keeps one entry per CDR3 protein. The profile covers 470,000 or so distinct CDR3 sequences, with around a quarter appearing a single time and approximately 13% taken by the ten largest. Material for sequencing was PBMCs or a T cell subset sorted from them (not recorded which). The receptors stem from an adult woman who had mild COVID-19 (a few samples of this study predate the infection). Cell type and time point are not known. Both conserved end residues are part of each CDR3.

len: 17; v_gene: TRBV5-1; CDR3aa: CASSLKFTGARENEQFF
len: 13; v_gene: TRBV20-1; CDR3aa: CSAPRPGTYEQYF
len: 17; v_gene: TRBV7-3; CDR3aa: CASSLTGTSGGQETQYF
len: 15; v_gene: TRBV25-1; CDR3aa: CASSYTGTSGYEQYF
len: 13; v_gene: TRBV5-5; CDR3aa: CASSLSPGPEAFF
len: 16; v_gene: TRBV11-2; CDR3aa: CASSHTGNIGTDTQYF
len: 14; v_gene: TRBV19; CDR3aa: CASTKSGIPYEQYF
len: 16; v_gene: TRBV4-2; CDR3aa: CASSQDETAVWEKLFF
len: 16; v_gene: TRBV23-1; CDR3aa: CASTERGLAEYNEQFF
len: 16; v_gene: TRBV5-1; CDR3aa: CASSLEGLGYTDTQYF
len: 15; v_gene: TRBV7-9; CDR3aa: CASSFGRVTVNEQFF
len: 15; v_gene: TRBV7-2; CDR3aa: CASSLEGSINYGYTF
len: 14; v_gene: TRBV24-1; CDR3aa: CATSDDGTSYGYTF
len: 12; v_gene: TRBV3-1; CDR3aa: CASSQVEYEQYF
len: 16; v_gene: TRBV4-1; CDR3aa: CASSQVQGQGVNEQFF
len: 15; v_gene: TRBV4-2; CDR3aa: CASSPGTSGRGEQYF
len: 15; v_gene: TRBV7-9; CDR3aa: CASSPRDRGVYEQYF
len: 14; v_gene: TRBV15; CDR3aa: CATSLDRDHSGYTF
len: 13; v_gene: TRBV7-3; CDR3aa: CASSLWGDNEQFF
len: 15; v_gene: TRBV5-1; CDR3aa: CASSLGGFTYNEQFF
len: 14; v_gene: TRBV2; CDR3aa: CASSRTGTDYGYTF
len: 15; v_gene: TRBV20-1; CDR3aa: CSASPTSGVSYEQYF
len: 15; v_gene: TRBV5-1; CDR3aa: CASSLPGLATDEQFF
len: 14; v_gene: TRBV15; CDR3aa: CATSRSRLEDTQYF
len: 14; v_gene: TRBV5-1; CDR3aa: CASSILAGRETQYF
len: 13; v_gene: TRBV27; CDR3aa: CARPGQIISPLHF
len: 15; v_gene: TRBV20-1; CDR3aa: CSARLRLDWGHEQYF
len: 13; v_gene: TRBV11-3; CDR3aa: CASSLGTVAEAFF
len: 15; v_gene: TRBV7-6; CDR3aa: CASSLGRTGGTEAFF
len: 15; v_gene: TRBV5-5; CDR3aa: CASSVTGTANTEAFF
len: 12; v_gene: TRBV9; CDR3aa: CASSPRIGEQFF
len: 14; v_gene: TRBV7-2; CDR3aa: CASSLGHQNTEAFF
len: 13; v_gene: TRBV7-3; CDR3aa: CASSNRGTDTQYF
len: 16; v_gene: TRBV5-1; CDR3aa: CASSNFGDGGSDEQFF
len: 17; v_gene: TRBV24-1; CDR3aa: CATSDSSPTGAGYEQYF
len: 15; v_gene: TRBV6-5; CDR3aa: CASSYPGTAGDTQYF
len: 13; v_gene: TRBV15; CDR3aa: CATSRARENEQFF
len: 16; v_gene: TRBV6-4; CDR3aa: CASSDSKGSGANVLTF
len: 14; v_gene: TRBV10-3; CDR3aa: CAISGQGGNQPQHF
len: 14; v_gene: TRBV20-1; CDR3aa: CSASRGSPYNEQFF
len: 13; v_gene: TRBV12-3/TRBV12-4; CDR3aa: CASSLFAGGEAFF
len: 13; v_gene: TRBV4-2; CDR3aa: CASSRTGANEQFF
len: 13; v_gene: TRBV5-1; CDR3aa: CASSYQGGYGYTF
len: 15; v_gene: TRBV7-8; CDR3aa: CASSFGGEIYNEQFF
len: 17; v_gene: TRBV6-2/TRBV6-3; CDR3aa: CASSPIVAERNTGELFF
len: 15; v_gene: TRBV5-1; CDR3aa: CASSDGLAGGDEQYF
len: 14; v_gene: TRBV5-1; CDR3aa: CASMERSNTGELFF
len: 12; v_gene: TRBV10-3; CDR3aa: CAISEAVGEQFF
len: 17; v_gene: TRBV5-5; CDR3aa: CASSFPGGRENANEQFF
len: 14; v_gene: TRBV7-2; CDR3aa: CASSFRAANEKLFF
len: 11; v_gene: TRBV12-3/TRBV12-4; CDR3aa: CASEDTGELFF
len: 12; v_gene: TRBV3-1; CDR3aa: CASQDDYNEQFF
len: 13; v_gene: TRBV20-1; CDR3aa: CSVAGGSYNEQFF
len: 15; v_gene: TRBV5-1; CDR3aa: CASSLIPRQDEKLFF
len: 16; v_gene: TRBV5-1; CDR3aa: CASSLVGGLAKNIQYF